This paragraph reports one TCR beta chain. The data originate from a study of T cell changes during pregnancy in multiple sclerosis. This table comes from immunoSEQ multiplex PCR, and its TCRdb copy is limited to in-frame clones, with some not included. The sample records 90,000 to 100,000 clones, more than 85% being singletons. The length of the CDR3 is 17 residues. Germline assignment: CDR1 SGDLS and CDR2 YYNGEE. Trimming stripped 4 bases from V and 3 bases from J, with 20 bases between. Sample: peripheral blood, taken in the first trimester of pregnancy. The chain combines TRBV9 with TRBJ2-1; D gene ambiguous. The TCR originated in a female donor with multiple sclerosis, enrolled in a pregnancy study. CDR3 in amino acids: CASSPSSSILDYNEQFF. In DNA, the CDR3 is TGTGCCAGCAGCCCCAGTTCTAGTATCCTGGACTACAATGAGCAGTTCTTC.